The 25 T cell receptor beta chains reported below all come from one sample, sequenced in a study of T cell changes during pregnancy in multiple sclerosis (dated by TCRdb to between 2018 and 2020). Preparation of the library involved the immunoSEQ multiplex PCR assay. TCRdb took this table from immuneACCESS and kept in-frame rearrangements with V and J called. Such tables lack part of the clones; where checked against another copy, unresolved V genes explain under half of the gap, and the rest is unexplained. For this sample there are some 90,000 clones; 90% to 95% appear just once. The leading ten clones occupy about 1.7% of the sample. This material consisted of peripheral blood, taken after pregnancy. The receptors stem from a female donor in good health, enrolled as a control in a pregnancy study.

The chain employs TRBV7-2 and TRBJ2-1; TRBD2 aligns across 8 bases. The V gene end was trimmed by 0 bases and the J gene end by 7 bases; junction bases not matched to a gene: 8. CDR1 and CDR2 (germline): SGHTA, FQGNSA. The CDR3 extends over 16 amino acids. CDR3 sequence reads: CASSLASLAAGNEQFF. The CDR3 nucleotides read TGTGCCAGCAGCTTAGCATCACTAGCGGCAGGGAATGAGCAGTTCTTC.

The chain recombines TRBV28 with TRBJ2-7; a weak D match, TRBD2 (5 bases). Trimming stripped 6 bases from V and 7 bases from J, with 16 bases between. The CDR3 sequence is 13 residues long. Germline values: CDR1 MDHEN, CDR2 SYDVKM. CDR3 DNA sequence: TGTGCCAGCAGCCCGAGGAGGCCGCGGGAGCAGTACTTC. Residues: CASSPRRPREQYF.

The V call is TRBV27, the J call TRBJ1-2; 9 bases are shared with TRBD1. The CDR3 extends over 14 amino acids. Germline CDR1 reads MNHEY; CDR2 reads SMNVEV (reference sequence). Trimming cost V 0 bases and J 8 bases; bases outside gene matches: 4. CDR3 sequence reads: CASSLSFDRGGYTF. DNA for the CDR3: TGTGCCAGCAGTTTATCCTTTGACAGGGGGGGCTACACCTTC.

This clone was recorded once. The CDR3 nucleotides read TGTGCCAGCAGCTCCTCCGGGACAGCAAACACTGAAGCTTTCTTT. It yields the protein CASSSSGTANTEAFF. The chain has TRBV7-2 and TRBJ1-1; the match to TRBD1 covers 7 bases. Looked up from germline, CDR1 is SGHTA and CDR2 is FQGNSA. The CDR3 is 15 residues long. V trimming: 4 bases; J trimming: 2 bases; junction bases outside the gene matches: 7.

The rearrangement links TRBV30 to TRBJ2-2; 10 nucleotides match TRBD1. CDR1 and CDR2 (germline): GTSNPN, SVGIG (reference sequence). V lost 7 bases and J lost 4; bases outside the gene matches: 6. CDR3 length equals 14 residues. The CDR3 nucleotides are TGTGCCTTGACAGGGGGCCTTGGCACCGGGGAGCTGTTTTTT. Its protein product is CALTGGLGTGELFF. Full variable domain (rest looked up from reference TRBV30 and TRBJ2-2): SQTIHQWPATLVQPVGSPLSLECTVEGTSNPNLYWYRQAAGRGLQLLFYSVGIGQISSEVPQNLSASRPQDRQFILSSKKLLLSDSGFYLCALTGGLGTGELFFGEGSRLTVL.

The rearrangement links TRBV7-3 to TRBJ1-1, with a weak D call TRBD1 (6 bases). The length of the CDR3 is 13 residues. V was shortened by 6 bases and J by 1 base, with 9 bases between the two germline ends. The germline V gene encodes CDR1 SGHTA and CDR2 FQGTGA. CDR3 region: CASRLQGNTEAFF. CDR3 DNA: TGTGCCAGCAGGTTACAGGGGAACACTGAAGCTTTCTTT.

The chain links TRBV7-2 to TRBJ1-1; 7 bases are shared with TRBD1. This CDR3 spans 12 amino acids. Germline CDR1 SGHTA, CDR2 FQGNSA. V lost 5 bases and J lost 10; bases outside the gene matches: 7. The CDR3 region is CASSPGGASAFF. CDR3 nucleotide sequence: TGTGCCAGCAGCCCAGGGGGTGCGTCAGCTTTCTTT.

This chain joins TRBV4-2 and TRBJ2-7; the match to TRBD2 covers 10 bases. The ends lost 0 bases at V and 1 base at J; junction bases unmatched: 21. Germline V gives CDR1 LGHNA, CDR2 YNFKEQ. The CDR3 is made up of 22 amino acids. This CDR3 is CASSQERTYLGLAGAFSYEQYF. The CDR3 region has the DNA TGTGCCAGCAGCCAAGAAAGGACGTACCTGGGGCTAGCGGGGGCCTTTTCCTACGAGCAGTACTTC.

Here the CDR3 reads CSVSAGMSGTEAFF. CDR3 coding DNA: TGCAGCGTTTCGGCAGGGATGAGTGGGACTGAAGCTTTCTTT. This sequence joins TRBV29-1 and TRBJ1-1; TRBD1 might be the D (5 bases). From germline, CDR1 is SQVTM and CDR2 ANQGSEA. There are 14 residues in the CDR3. V was shortened by 5 bases and J by 5 bases, with 18 bases between the two germline ends.

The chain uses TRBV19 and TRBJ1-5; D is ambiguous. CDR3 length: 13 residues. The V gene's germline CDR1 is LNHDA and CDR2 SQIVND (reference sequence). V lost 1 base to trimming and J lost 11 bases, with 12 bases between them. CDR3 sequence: CASSIGPVSAQHF. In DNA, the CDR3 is TGTGCCAGTAGTATAGGCCCCGTCTCGGCCCAGCATTTT.

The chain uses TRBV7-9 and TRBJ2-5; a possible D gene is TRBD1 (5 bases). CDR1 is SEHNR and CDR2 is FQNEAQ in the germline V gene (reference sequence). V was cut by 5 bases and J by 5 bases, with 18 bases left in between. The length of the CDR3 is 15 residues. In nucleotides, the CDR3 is TGTGCCAGCAGCGTAGTCCCAAGGGGTCTGGAGACCCAGTACTTC. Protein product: CASSVVPRGLETQYF.

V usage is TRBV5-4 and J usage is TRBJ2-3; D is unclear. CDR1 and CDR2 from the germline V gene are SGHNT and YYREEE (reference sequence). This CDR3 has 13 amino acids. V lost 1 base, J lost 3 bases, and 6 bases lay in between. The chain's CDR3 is CASSLPETDTQYF. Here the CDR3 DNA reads TGTGCCAGCAGCTTGCCGGAGACAGATACGCAGTATTTT.

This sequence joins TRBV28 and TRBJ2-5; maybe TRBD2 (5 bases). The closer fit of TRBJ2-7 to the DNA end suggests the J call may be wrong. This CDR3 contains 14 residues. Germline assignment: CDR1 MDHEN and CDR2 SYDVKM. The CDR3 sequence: CASSFPGITYEQYF. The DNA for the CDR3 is TGTGCCAGCAGTTTTCCCGGGATCACCTACGAGCAGTACTTC.

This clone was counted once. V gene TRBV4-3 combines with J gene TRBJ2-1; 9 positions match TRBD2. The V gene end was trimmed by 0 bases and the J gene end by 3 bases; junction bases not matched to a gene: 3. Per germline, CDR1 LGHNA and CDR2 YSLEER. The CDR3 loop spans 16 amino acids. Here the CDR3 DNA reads TGCGCCAGCAGCCAAGATTCAGCGGGGGGCTACAATGAGCAGTTCTTC. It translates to CASSQDSAGGYNEQFF.

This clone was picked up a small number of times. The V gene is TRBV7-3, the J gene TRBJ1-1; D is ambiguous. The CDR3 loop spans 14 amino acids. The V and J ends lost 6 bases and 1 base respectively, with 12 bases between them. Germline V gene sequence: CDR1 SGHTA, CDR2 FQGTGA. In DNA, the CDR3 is TGTGCCAGCAGGACGGGAGGCCCGAACACTGAAGCTTTCTTT. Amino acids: CASRTGGPNTEAFF. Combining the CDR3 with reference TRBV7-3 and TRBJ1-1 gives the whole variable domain GAGVSQTPSNKVTEKGKYVELRCDPISGHTALYWYRQSLGQGPEFLIYFQGTGAADDSGLPNDRFFAVRPEGSVSTLKIQRTERGDSAVYLCASRTGGPNTEAFFGQGTRLTVV.

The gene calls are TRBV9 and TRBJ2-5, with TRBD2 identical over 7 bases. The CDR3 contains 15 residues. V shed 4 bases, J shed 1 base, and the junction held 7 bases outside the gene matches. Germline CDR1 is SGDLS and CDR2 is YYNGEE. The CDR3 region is CASSPPPGGQETQYF. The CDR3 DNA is TGTGCCAGCAGCCCCCCGCCGGGGGGCCAAGAGACCCAGTACTTC.

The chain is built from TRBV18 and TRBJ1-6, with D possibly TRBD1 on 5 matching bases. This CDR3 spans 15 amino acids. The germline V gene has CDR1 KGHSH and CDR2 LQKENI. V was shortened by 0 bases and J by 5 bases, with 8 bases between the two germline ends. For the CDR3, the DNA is TGTGCCAGCTCACCACCGACAGTTAATAATTCACCCCTCCACTTT. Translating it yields CASSPPTVNNSPLHF.

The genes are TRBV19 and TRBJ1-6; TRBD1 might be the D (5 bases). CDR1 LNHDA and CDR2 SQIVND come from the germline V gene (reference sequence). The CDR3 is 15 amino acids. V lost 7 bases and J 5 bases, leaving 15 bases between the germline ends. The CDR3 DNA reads TGTGCCAGTAAGGGAACGGAAGGGGATAATTCACCCCTCCACTTT. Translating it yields CASKGTEGDNSPLHF.

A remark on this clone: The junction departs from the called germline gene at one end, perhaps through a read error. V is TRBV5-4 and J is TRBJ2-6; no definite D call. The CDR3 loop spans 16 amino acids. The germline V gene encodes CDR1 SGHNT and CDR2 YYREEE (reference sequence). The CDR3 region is CASSQEPRGGANVLTF. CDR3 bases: TGCGCCAGCAGCCAAGAACCGAGAGGTGGGGCCAACGTCCTGACTTTC.

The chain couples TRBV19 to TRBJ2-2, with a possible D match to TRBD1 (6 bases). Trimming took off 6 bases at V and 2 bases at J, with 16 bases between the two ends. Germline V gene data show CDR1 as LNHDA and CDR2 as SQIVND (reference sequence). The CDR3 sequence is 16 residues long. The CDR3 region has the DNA TGTGCCAGTAGGATGGCTGGACAGCGAAACACCGGGGAGCTGTTTTTT. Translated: CASRMAGQRNTGELFF.

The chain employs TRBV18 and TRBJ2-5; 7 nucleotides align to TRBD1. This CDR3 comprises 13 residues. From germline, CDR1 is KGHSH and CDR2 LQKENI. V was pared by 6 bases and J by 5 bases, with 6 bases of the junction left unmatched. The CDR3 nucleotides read TGTGCCAGCTCCAGGGGGAGAGGCGAGACCCAGTACTTC. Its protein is CASSRGRGETQYF.

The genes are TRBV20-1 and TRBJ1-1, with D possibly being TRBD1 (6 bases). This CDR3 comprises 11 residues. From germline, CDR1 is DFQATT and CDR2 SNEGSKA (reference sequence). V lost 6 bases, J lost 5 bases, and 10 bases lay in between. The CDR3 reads CSAPDRTEAFF. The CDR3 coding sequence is TGCAGTGCCCCTGACAGGACTGAAGCTTTCTTT.

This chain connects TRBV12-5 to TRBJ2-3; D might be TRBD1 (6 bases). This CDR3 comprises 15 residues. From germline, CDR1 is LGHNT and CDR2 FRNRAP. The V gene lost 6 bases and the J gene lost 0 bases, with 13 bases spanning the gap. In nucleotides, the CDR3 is TGTGCTAGTGGACTCGGACAGACTAGCACAGATACGCAGTATTTT. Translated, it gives CASGLGQTSTDTQYF.

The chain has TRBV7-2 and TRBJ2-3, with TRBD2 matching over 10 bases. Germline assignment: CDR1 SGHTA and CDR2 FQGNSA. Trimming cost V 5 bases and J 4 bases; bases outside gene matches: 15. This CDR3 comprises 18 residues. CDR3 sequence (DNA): TGTGCCAGCAGCCACCCCTTAGCGGGGGGTCTTATCGCAGATACGCAGTATTTT. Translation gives CASSHPLAGGLIADTQYF.

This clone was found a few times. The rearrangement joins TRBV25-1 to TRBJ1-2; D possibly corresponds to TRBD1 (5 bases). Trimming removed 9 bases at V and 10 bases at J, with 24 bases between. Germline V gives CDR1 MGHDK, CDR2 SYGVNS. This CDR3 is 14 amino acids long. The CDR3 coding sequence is TGTGCCAGTTCAGTTGCAGGGTCGTCGGCGGACTACACCTTC. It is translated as CASSVAGSSADYTF.